Shown below are 7 T cell receptor beta chains from a single sample sequenced in a study of CD8 T cells in Susac syndrome. With random hexamers, reverse transcription was performed on about 0.5 to 1 ug of RNA. TCRdb itself ran the immunoSEQ multiplex PCR reads through MiXCR, one entry per CDR3 protein. The sample shows about 250,000 distinct CDR3 sequences, 85% to 95% of them seen only once. Sample: CD4+ T cells from PBMCs. The receptor set was obtained from a human donor with multiple sclerosis.

The V and J genes are TRBV5-1 and TRBJ2-4, with no clear D. Trimming shortened V by 5 bases and J by 3 bases, and 9 bases separated the two germline ends. Looked up from germline, CDR1 is SGHRS and CDR2 is YFSETQ. This CDR3 has 13 residues. The CDR3 loop reads CASSGVDKNIQYF. CDR3 bases: TGCGCCAGCAGTGGGGTCGACAAAAACATTCAGTACTTC.

The chain employs TRBV29-1 and TRBJ2-3; possibly TRBD2 for D (6 bases). The CDR3 is 14 amino acids. V gave up 7 bases and J gave up 0 bases, with 14 bases separating them. Germline values: CDR1 SQVTM, CDR2 ANQGSEA. CDR3 in DNA: TGCAGCGGGGGCGGGACCCCTAGCACAGATACGCAGTATTTT. Its translation is CSGGGTPSTDTQYF.

This chain links TRBV29-1 with TRBJ1-2; 7 nucleotides agree with TRBD1. The CDR3 length is 14 residues. Per germline, CDR1 SQVTM and CDR2 ANQGSEA. V lost 6 bases to trimming and J lost 4 bases; unmatched junction nucleotides: 11. CDR3 protein: CSVPLPGQIYGYTF. The CDR3 nucleotides read TGCAGCGTCCCGCTTCCGGGACAGATCTATGGCTACACCTTC.

V usage is TRBV28 and J usage is TRBJ2-1; the D gene is possibly TRBD2 (5 bases). The germline V gene encodes CDR1 MDHEN and CDR2 SYDVKM. The V end was cut by 5 bases, the J end by 7 bases, with 12 bases between. The CDR3 length is 13 residues. CDR3 loop: CASSPAWRNEQFF. CDR3 nucleotides: TGTGCCAGCAGTCCTGCCTGGAGGAATGAGCAGTTCTTC.

The chain uses TRBV7-9 and TRBJ1-6; D ambiguous. V was pared by 1 base and J by 4 bases, with 20 bases between. Germline values: CDR1 SEHNR, CDR2 FQNEAQ (reference sequence). The CDR3 contains 19 residues. The DNA for the CDR3 is TGTGCCAGCAGCTTAGGGACCATCACCCGGACCCGTTATAATTCACCCCTCCACTTT. Its translation: CASSLGTITRTRYNSPLHF.

This chain uses TRBV29-1 with TRBJ2-5, with TRBD1 as a possible D gene (6 bases). Germline CDR1 and CDR2: SQVTM and ANQGSEA. The CDR3 contains 13 residues. V was pared by 6 bases and J by 7 bases, with 18 bases between. The CDR3, as DNA: TGCAGCGTCGGTTTTACAGGGAATCCGACCCAGTACTTC. This gives the protein CSVGFTGNPTQYF.

J is TRBJ1-1 and V is TRBV10-3; tentatively, D is TRBD1 (5 bases). Trimming took 1 base from V and 1 from J, leaving 7 bases between them. The germline gives CDR1 ENHRY, CDR2 SYGVKD. There are 14 residues in the CDR3. DNA for the CDR3: TGTGCCATCAGTGAGTTGGGGGAGAACACTGAAGCTTTCTTT. Its translation: CAISELGENTEAFF.